Here is one TCR beta chain with its context. Its antigen specificity is not known. No base quality information exists; no much larger clone differs at one position. The data derive from a study of blood T cells in healthy people across ages (dated by TCRdb to 2014 to 2015). Background for the entire study: In model experiments, template switching captured about one uniquely barcoded TCR beta cDNA molecule for every two T cells. Two additional independent replicas of 1 million unique cDNA reads from the same blood draw were analyzed for two donors (one aged 18 to 29 and one aged 80 or older). The donors were split into four age groups: young (average around 15 years), middle-aged (39), aged (more than 60) and long-lived (approximately 80). To avoid experimental bias, donors of different ages were distributed randomly across sequencing lanes. To track age-related changes in TCR beta repertoire diversity, the study relied on deep sequencing normalized with unique cDNA molecular identifiers.

The library was made by 5' RACE. Instrument on record: Illumina HiSeq 2500. A second roughly 7 to 11 cycle PCR used a sample-barcoded 5' primer and a J-beta primer mix. A unique molecular identifier was introduced onto each TCR beta cDNA molecule by a template-switch 5' adaptor carrying 12 random nucleotides. At least 3 million CDR3-containing paired-end reads were obtained from each sample. First-strand cDNA was synthesized from all RNA with the Mint cDNA synthesis kit, primed by a TRBC-specific oligonucleotide. Following uracil-DNA glycosylase treatment, a first 18-cycle PCR with universal primers M1SS and BC2_uni_R was performed on all cDNA. In the authors' own workflow: For normalization, 1 million high-quality reads were randomly selected from each sample, with every read carrying a distinct molecular identifier. Reads with shared molecular identifiers were discarded instead of being binned into consensus sequences. MiTCR, set to a Q25 quality threshold and the strictest error-elimination algorithm, was used for CDR3 identification, clonotype clustering and error correction. Lower-bound total TCR beta diversity was estimated with a nonparametric unseen species model using Euler transformation. TCRdb reprocessing: public reads trimmed at Q25 with fastp, clones called with MiXCR, in-frame beta chains kept. Entries are consolidated by CDR3 protein sequence, retaining the most common genes and DNA. TCRdb, not the original authors, processed these V and J calls. This sample gives roughly 860,000 distinct CDR3 sequences in total; roughly 60% of them show up just once. Jointly, the top ten make up approximately 30% of the sample.

Spanning cysteine to phenylalanine, the CDR3 consists of 16 amino acids. Kept here is only the CDR3 DNA, which spans 48 bases and is read in frame from base 1. Deletion took 0 bases off V and 4 bases off J, with a span of 14 bases between the germline ends. The CDR1 and CDR2 encoded by the germline V gene are SGHRS and YFSETQ. Results the study describes overall, beyond this receptor: Observed TCR beta diversity correlated strongly with the percentage of naive T cells measured by flow cytometry. Estimates of total diversity based on one million sequenced T cells were considered lower bounds and underestimates. As age increased, observed TCR beta diversity per million T cells dropped in a roughly linear way, and a significant reduction was already evident by age 40. Compared with the aged group, the long-lived group had more naive CD4+ T cells, fewer expanded clones and increased TCR diversity, a pattern suggesting age selection. Conclusive comparison of naive and antigen-experienced compartments was prevented by the profiling of bulk unsorted PBMCs. Donor CMV infection status was unknown, potentially confounding age-related changes in expanded clonotypes.

Donors were approximately 42 systemically healthy Caucasian individuals from Russia aged roughly 6 to 90 years. Each donor gave about 9.7 milliliters of peripheral blood, drawn into EDTA-treated Vacutainer tubes. Ficoll-Paque density-gradient centrifugation was used to isolate PBMCs, with at least 7 million per sample. Total RNA, at least 5.5 micrograms per sample, was extracted from PBMCs with Trizol reagent. Naive CD45RAhigh/CD27high T cell percentages were measured by flow cytometry on a PBMC aliquot from every donor. The sequenced material came from blood. This receptor chain uses TRBV5-1 and TRBJ2-1, with a tentative D call of TRBD1 or TRBD2, each matching 5 bases. The receptor was derived from a man aged 30-40 years in good health. The CDR3 reads as follows: CASSLVPGARYNEQFF. The nucleotide sequence reads as follows: TGCGCCAGCAGCTTGGTCCCCGGGGCCCGGTACAATGAGCAGTTCTTC.